The following is a T cell receptor beta chain sequence with its context. What this receptor recognizes is not known. No base quality values were provided; no much bigger clone lies one nucleotide off. This record comes from a study of technical replicates of blood from a few donors (dated by TCRdb to about 2017). Trimming leaves V shorter by 0 bases and J shorter by 4 bases, with the junction holding 3 bases beyond the gene matches. The CDR3 measures 15 amino acids from cysteine to phenylalanine. The DNA shown is the 45-base CDR3, in frame from base 1. The germline V gene encodes CDR1 SGHTS and CDR2 YDEGEE. Preparation of the library involved the immunoSEQ multiplex PCR assay. TCRdb re-hosts the immuneACCESS table, in-frame sequences only. Its copies lack some clones; in the studies checked, an unresolved V gene accounts for under half of them, and the cause for the rest is not known. The sample table contains tens of thousands of clones; only one count was recorded for around 89% of them. Of the sample, approximately 4.4% is held by the ten largest clones.

The V and J segments used are TRBV5-8 and TRBJ2-1; 8 middle bases align to TRBD2. The sample consisted of PBMCs. This sequence originates from a human donor in good health. Some clones in this sample may be carry-over from other donors' samples. DNA sequence: TGTGCCAGCAGCTTGGGACTAGCGAGTTACAATGAGCAGTTCTTC. Its amino acids are CASSLGLASYNEQFF.